The text below deals with one T cell receptor (beta chain). The antigen is not known. Both 60 Vbeta primers and 13 Jbeta primers went into the PCR. TCRdb's table, derived via immunoSEQ multiplex PCR, lists solely in-frame clones and lacks some. The sample consists of about 130,000 clones, approximately 85% of them appearing once. Trimming cost V 8 bases and J 0 bases, with 4 bases left between them. This CDR3 has 11 amino acids. Germline loops: CDR1 SGHAT, CDR2 FQNNGV. This sample was included in a study of cytomegalovirus exposure and HLA in healthy donors. Whole-study findings and limits: A few CMV-associated chains were confirmed in vitro to be specific for CMV antigens. Excluded: some indistinguishable V segments such as TRBV6-2 and TRBV6-3.

This chain connects TRBV11-2 to TRBJ2-5; D call uncertain. Sequencing was done on a sample of PBMCs. The receptor comes from a boy aged 5-17 years in good health and CMV-seronegative. The CDR3 bases are TGTGCCAGCTCTGACCAAGAGACCCAGTACTTC. Translation gives CASSDQETQYF.